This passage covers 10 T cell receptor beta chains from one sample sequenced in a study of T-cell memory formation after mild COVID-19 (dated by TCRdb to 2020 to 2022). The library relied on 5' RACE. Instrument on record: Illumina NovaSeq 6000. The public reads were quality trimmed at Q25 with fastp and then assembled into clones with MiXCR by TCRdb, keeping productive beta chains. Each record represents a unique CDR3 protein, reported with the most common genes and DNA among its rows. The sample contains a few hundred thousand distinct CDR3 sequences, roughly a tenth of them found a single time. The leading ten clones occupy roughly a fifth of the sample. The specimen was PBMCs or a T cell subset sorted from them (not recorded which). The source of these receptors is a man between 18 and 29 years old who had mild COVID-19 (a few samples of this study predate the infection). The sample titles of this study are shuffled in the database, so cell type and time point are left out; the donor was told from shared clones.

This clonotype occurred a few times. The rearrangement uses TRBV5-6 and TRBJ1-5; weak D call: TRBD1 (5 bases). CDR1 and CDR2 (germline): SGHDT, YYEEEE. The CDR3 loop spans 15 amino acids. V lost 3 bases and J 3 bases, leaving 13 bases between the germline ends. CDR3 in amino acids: CASSSYGASNQPQHF. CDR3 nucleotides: TGTGCCAGCAGCTCATACGGGGCCTCCAATCAGCCCCAGCATTTT. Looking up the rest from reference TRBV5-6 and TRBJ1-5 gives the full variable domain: DAGVTQSPTHLIKTRGQQVTLRCSPKSGHDTVSWYQQALGQGPQFIFQYYEEEERQRGNFPDRFSGHQFPNYSSELNVNALLLGDSALYLCASSSYGASNQPQHFGDGTRLSIL.

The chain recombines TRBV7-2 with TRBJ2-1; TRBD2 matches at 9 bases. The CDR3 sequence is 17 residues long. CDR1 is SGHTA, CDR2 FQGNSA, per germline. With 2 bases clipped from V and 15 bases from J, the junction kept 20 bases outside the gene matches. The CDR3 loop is CASSLFRGVAGDGKAFF. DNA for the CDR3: TGTGCCAGCAGCTTATTCCGAGGGGTAGCGGGGGACGGAAAGGCGTTCTTC.

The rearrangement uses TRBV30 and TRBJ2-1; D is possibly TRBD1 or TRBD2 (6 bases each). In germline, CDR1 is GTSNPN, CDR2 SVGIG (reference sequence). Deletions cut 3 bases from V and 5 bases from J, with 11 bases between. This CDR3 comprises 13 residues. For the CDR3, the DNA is TGTGCCTGGAGCTCGGGGGCAGACAATGAGCAGTTCTTC. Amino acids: CAWSSGADNEQFF.

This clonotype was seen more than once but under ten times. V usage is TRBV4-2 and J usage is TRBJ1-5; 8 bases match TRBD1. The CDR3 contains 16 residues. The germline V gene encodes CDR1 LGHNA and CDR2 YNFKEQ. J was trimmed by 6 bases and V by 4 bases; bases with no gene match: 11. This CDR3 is CASSRVEQGAFQPQHF. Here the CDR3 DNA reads TGTGCCAGCAGCCGAGTGGAGCAGGGGGCCTTTCAGCCCCAGCATTTT.

The CDR3 nucleotides are TGTGCCAGCACCTGGGGCAGCAGCTCCTACAATGAGCAGTTCTTC. It specifies CASTWGSSSYNEQFF. J is TRBJ2-1 and V is TRBV28; D is perhaps TRBD1 (5 bases). Trimming took off 7 bases at V and 0 bases at J, with 13 bases between the two ends. This CDR3 is 15 amino acids long. In germline, CDR1 is MDHEN, CDR2 SYDVKM.

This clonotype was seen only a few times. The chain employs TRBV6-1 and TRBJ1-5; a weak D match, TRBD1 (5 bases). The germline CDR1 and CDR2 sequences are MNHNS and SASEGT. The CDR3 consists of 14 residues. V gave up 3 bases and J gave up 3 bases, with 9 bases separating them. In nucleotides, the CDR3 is TGTGCCAGCAGTGAGCAGGGCCTCAATCAGCCCCAGCATTTT. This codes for CASSEQGLNQPQHF.

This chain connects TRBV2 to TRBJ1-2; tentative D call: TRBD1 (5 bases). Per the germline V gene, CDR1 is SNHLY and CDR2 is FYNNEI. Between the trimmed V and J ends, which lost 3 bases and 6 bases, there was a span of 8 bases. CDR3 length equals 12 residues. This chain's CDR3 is CASSEGPNGYTF. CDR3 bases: TGTGCCAGCAGTGAGGGGCCTAATGGCTACACCTTC.

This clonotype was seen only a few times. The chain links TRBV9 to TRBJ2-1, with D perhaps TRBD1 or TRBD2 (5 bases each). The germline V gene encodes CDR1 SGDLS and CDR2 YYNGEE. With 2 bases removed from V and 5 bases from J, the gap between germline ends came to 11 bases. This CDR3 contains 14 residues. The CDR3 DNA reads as TGTGCCAGCAGCGTCTCAGGGACCCACAATGAGCAGTTCTTC. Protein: CASSVSGTHNEQFF.

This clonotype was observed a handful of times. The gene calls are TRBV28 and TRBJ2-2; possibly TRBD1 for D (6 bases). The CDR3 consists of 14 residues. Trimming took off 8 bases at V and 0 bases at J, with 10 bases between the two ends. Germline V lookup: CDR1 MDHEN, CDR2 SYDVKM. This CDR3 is CASAQGPNTGELFF. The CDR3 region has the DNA TGTGCCAGCGCACAGGGTCCGAACACCGGGGAGCTGTTTTTT.

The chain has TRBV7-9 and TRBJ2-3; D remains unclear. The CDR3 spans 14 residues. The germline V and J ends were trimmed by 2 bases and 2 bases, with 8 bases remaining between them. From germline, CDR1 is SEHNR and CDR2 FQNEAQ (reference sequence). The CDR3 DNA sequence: TGTGCCAGCAGCTTACAAGACACCACAGATACGCAGTATTTT. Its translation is CASSLQDTTDTQYF.